This T cell receptor beta chain was sequenced during a study of T cell responses to AZD1222 COVID-19 vaccine. Generated by immunoSEQ multiplex PCR, the TCRdb table keeps only in-frame clones and is missing some. This table holds about 93,000 clones, nearly 90% found once. The ends were cut back, 1 base at V and 5 bases at J, with 11 bases in the middle. The germline CDR1 and CDR2 sequences are MGHRA and YSYEKL. The length of the CDR3 is 15 residues. The rearrangement joins TRBV4-1 to TRBJ2-2, with D tentatively TRBD1 (8 bases). This receptor was obtained from an adult in good health. The sample consisted of peripheral blood, taken on day 0 of MenACWY control vaccination. This CDR3 is CASSQVQGGTGELFF. CDR3 in DNA: TGCGCCAGCAGCCAAGTACAGGGGGGGACCGGGGAGCTGTTTTTT.